A single sample is the source of the 15 T cell receptor beta chains below, sequenced in a study of OX40 agonist ivuxolimab in advanced cancers. The table came from immunoSEQ multiplex PCR; TCRdb's copy has only in-frame clones and leaves some out. The table includes tens of thousands of clones, just under 85% detected once. The sample was CD4+ or CD8+ T cells sorted from blood, taken in a trial of the OX40 agonist ivuxolimab. These TCRs come from an adult with an advanced solid tumor such as melanoma, head and neck, liver or kidney cancer.

The chain employs TRBV29-1 and TRBJ1-1, with TRBD1 as a possible D gene (5 bases). Germline-derived CDR1 and CDR2 are SQVTM and ANQGSEA. Trimming took 4 bases from V and 0 from J, leaving 12 bases between them. CDR3 size: 14 residues. DNA for the CDR3: TGCAGCGTTGTCGTAGGACACCTGAACACTGAAGCTTTCTTT. Translated, it gives CSVVVGHLNTEAFF. The whole variable domain, filled in from reference TRBV29-1 and TRBJ1-1, reads SAVISQKPSRDICQRGTSLTIQCQVDSQVTMMFWYRQQPGQSLTLIATANQGSEATYESGFVIDKFPISRPNLTFSTLTVSNMSPEDSSIYLCSVVVGHLNTEAFFGQGTRLTVV.

The rearrangement links TRBV28 to TRBJ2-1, with 8 bases fitting TRBD2. V lost 4 bases to trimming and J lost 1 base; unmatched junction nucleotides: 9. This CDR3 region has 17 residues. CDR1 and CDR2 from the germline V gene are MDHEN and SYDVKM. CDR3 sequence reads: CASSSPAAGDSYNEQFF. CDR3 sequence (DNA): TGTGCCAGCAGTTCCCCCGCAGCGGGAGATTCCTACAATGAGCAGTTCTTC. The whole variable domain, filled in from reference TRBV28 and TRBJ2-1, reads DVKVTQSSRYLVKRTGEKVFLECVQDMDHENMFWYRQDPGLGLRLIYFSYDVKMKEKGDIPEGYSVSREKKERFSLILESASTNQTSMYLCASSSPAAGDSYNEQFFGPGTRLTVL.

Points on this clone: This sample also contains other DNA sequences that code for the same CDR3. The rearrangement joins TRBV28 to TRBJ2-2; 8 nucleotides align to TRBD2. The CDR3 has 14 residues. V was pared by 5 bases and J by 6 bases, with 5 bases of the junction left unmatched. The germline V gene has CDR1 MDHEN and CDR2 SYDVKM. CDR3 sequence: CASSPGLVSGELFF. The CDR3, as DNA: TGTGCCAGCAGTCCGGGACTAGTGTCCGGGGAGCTGTTTTTT.

The rearrangement links TRBV5-1 to TRBJ1-2; D unresolved. V shed 2 bases and J shed 6 bases, with 8 bases lying between them. CDR1 and CDR2 (germline): SGHRS, YFSETQ. The CDR3 consists of 12 residues. CDR3 DNA: TGCGCCAGCAGCTTAGGACTTGATGGCTACACCTTC. Translated: CASSLGLDGYTF.

The V gene is TRBV28, the J gene TRBJ2-1; TRBD2 agrees at 8 bases. The trim removed 3 bases at V and 6 bases at J, leaving 13 bases unmatched. The CDR3 has 17 residues. The germline CDR1 and CDR2 sequences are MDHEN and SYDVKM. CDR3 nucleotides: TGTGCCAGCAGTTTCTCTAAAACCGGGACTAGATTCAATGAGCAGTTCTTC. Protein product: CASSFSKTGTRFNEQFF.

The sample holds a few counts of this clone. At the DNA level, this CDR3 is encoded by other sequences in the same sample as well. The gene calls are TRBV18 and TRBJ1-6, with D perhaps TRBD1 (6 bases). V dropped 6 bases and J dropped 7 bases, with 10 bases sitting between them. Germline CDR1 reads KGHSH; CDR2 reads LQKENI. The CDR3 loop spans 13 amino acids. CDR3 nucleotides: TGTGCCAGCTCGCCCGACAGGAATTCACCCCTCCACTTT. Amino acids: CASSPDRNSPLHF. The full variable domain, its missing parts supplied by reference TRBV18 and TRBJ1-6, is NAGVMQNPRHLVRRRGQEARLRCSPMKGHSHVYWYRQLPEEGLKFMVYLQKENIIDESGMPKERFSAEFPKEGPSILRIQQVVRGDSAAYFCASSPDRNSPLHFGNGTRLTVT.

The sample holds a few counts of this clone. V gene TRBV9 combines with J gene TRBJ2-7; no firm D call. Germline assignment: CDR1 SGDLS and CDR2 YYNGEE. The CDR3 length is 13 residues. Between the trimmed V and J ends, which lost 0 bases and 3 bases, there was a span of 7 bases. DNA for the CDR3: TGTGCCAGCAGCGTAGCTACGGACTACGAGCAGTACTTC. Residues: CASSVATDYEQYF.

The gene calls are TRBV7-7 and TRBJ2-7, with 11 bases fitting TRBD2. Germline CDR1 SSHAT, CDR2 FNYEAQ (reference sequence). The CDR3 sequence is 17 residues long. The J segment lost 0 bases and the V segment lost 5 bases, leaving 9 bases of the junction unmatched. The CDR3 DNA reads as TGTGCCAGCAGCCTAGGGACTAGCGGTACAACCTCCTACGAGCAGTACTTC. It codes for CASSLGTSGTTSYEQYF.

Written as DNA, the CDR3 is TGCGCCAGCAGCTTGGGCACTAGCGGGGGGAAGATCACAGATACGCAGTATTTT. Protein: CASSLGTSGGKITDTQYF. The chain joins TRBV5-1 to TRBJ2-3; 12 bases are shared with TRBD2. Trimming cost V 0 bases and J 2 bases; bases outside gene matches: 7. The CDR3 runs to 18 residues. The germline CDR1 and CDR2 sequences are SGHRS and YFSETQ.

This chain connects TRBV9 to TRBJ2-1; the D is unclear. The CDR3 runs 13 residues. Germline V gives CDR1 SGDLS, CDR2 YYNGEE. Trimming left V 4 bases short and J 8 bases short, with 13 bases between. CDR3 sequence (DNA): TGTGCCAGCAGCCCCCAGGTGGCGGATGAGCAGTTCTTC. Protein: CASSPQVADEQFF.

The chain is built from TRBV9 and TRBJ2-1, with TRBD2 matching over 9 bases. From germline, CDR1 is SGDLS and CDR2 YYNGEE. V gave up 1 base and J gave up 5 bases; unmatched junction bases: 7. The CDR3 runs to 16 residues. This CDR3 reads CASSVMVAGANNEQFF. CDR3 nucleotides: TGTGCCAGCAGCGTAATGGTAGCGGGGGCAAACAATGAGCAGTTCTTC.

This clone was counted only a few times. The V and J genes are TRBV6-6 and TRBJ2-1; D is uncertain. Between the trimmed V and J ends, which lost 2 bases and 8 bases, there was a span of 4 bases. CDR3 length: 11 amino acids. Germline V gives CDR1 MNHNY, CDR2 SVGAGI (reference sequence). In DNA, the CDR3 is TGTGCCAGCAGTTACATCGATGAGCAGTTCTTC. Translating it yields CASSYIDEQFF.

The V call is TRBV5-6, the J call TRBJ2-5; TRBD1 matches 9 bases. Germline loops: CDR1 SGHDT, CDR2 YYEEEE. The CDR3 extends over 14 amino acids. V lost 3 bases and J lost 5; bases outside the gene matches: 5. CDR3 sequence (DNA): TGTGCCAGCAGCTACGACAGGGGGGATGAGACCCAGTACTTC. Its translation: CASSYDRGDETQYF.

V is TRBV6-6 and J is TRBJ1-4; a weak D match, TRBD1 (5 bases). This CDR3 has 13 residues. Per the germline V gene, CDR1 is MNHNY and CDR2 is SVGAGI (reference sequence). Trimming pared 6 bases from V and 7 bases from J, leaving 12 bases between. The CDR3 here is CASSPQGSEKLFF. The CDR3 coding sequence is TGTGCCAGCAGCCCCCAGGGTTCTGAAAAACTGTTTTTT.

V and J are TRBV9 and TRBJ2-3; TRBD2 aligns across 7 bases. Germline loops: CDR1 SGDLS, CDR2 YYNGEE. CDR3 size: 15 residues. J lost 0 bases, V lost 1 base, and 2 bases had no gene match. CDR3 nucleotide sequence: TGTGCCAGCAGCGTACCTAGCGGTAGCACAGATACGCAGTATTTT. It specifies CASSVPSGSTDTQYF.